One T cell receptor (beta chain) is described in this entry. Self-reported history from a screening survey and questionnaire set each donor's cohort. The CDR3 sequence is 13 residues long. With 5 bases clipped from V and 7 bases from J, the junction kept 5 bases outside the gene matches. Germline V gene lookup returns CDR1 MGHDK and CDR2 SYGVNS. This record comes from a study of blood T cell repertoires in COVID-19. The table came from immunoSEQ multiplex PCR; TCRdb's copy has only in-frame clones and leaves some out. The table records 350,000 to 450,000 clones, 80% to 90% of them present only once. This TCR derives from a man aged 25-45 years who had recovered from COVID-19. Sequenced: PBMCs or T cells enriched from blood (not recorded which). This chain connects TRBV25-1 to TRBJ2-1; TRBD2 agrees at 7 bases. CDR3 nucleotide sequence: TGTGCCAGCAGTAAATGGGGGGGGAATGAGCAGTTCTTC. As protein: CASSKWGGNEQFF. Complete variable domain (other parts from reference TRBV25-1 and TRBJ2-1): EADIYQTPRYLVIGTGKKITLECSQTMGHDKMYWYQQDPGMELHLIHYSYGVNSTEKGDLSSESTVSRIRTEHFPLTLESARPSHTSQYLCASSKWGGNEQFFGPGTRLTVL.